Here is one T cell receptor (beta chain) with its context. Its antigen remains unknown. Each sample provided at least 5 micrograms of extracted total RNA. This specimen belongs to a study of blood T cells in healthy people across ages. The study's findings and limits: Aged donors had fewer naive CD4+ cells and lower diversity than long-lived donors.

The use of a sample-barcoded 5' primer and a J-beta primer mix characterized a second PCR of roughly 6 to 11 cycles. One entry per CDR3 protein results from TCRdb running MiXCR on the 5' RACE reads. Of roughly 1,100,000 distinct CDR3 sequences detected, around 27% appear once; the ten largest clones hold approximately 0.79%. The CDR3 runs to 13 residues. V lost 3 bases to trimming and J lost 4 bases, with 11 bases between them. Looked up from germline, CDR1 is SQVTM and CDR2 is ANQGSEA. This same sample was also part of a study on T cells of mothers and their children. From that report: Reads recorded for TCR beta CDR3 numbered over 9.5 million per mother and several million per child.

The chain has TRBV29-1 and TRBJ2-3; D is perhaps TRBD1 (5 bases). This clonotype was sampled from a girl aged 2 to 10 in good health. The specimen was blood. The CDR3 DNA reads TGCAGCGTTGACAGGGATGGTCCAGATACGCAGTATTTT. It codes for CSVDRDGPDTQYF.